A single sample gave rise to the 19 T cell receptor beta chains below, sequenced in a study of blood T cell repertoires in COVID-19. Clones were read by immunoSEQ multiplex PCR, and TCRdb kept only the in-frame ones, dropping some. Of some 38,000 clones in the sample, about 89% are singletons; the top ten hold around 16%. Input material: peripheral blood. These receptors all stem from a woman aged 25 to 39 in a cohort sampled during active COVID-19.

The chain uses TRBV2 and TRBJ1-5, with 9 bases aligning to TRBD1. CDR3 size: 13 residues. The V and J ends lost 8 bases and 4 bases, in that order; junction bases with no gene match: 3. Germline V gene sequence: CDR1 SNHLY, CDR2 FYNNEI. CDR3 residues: CASGGTGNQPQHF. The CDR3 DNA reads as TGTGCCAGCGGCGGGACAGGGAATCAGCCCCAGCATTTT.

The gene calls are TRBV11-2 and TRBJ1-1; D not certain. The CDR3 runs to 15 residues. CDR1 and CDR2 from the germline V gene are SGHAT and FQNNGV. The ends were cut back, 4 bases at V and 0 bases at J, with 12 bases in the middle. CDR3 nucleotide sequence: TGTGCCAGCAGCTACGACACCGGCCTGAACACTGAAGCTTTCTTT. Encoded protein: CASSYDTGLNTEAFF.

In DNA form, the CDR3 reads TGTGCCAGCAGACCCGACAGCACCTCTGGAAACACCATATATTTT. This gives the protein CASRPDSTSGNTIYF. The chain employs TRBV27 and TRBJ1-3; D possibly corresponds to TRBD1 (5 bases). Per the germline V gene, CDR1 is MNHEY and CDR2 is SMNVEV (reference sequence). Deletions cut 6 bases from V and 0 bases from J, with 12 bases between. The CDR3 consists of 15 residues.

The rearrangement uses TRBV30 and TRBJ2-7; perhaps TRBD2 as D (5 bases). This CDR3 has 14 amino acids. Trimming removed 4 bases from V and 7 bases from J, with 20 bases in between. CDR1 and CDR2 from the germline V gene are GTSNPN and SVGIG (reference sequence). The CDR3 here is CAWNVINGVGEQYF. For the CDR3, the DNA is TGTGCCTGGAACGTAATTAACGGGGTGGGTGAGCAGTACTTC.

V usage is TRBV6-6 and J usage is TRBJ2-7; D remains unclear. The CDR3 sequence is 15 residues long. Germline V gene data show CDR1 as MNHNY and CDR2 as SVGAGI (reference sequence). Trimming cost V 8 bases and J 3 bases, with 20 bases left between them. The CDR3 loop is CASGPRSHASYEQYF. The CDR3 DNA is TGTGCCAGCGGCCCCAGGTCCCACGCCAGCTACGAGCAGTACTTC.

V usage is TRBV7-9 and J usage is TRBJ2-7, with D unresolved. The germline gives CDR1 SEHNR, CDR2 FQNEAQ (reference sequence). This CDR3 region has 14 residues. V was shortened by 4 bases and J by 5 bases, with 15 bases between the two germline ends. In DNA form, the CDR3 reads TGTGCCAGCAGCTCCCCACTGAGGATCCACGAGCAGTACTTC. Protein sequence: CASSSPLRIHEQYF. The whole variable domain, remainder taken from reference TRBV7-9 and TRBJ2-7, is DTGVSQNPRHKITKRGQNVTFRCDPISEHNRLYWYRQTLGQGPEFLTYFQNEAQLEKSRLLSDRFSAERPKGSFSTLEIQRTEQGDSAMYLCASSSPLRIHEQYFGPGTRLTVT.

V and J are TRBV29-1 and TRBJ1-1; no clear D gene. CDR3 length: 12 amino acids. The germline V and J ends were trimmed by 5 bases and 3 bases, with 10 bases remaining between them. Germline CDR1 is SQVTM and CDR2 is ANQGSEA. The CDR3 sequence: CSVRGGYTEAFF. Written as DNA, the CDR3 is TGCAGCGTTCGTGGCGGGTACACTGAAGCTTTCTTT.

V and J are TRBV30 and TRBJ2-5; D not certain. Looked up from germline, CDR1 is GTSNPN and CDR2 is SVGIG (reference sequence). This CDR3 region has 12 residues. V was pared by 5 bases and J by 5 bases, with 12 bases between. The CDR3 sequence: CAWGGSRETQYF. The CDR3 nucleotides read TGTGCCTGGGGTGGCTCCAGGGAGACCCAGTACTTC.

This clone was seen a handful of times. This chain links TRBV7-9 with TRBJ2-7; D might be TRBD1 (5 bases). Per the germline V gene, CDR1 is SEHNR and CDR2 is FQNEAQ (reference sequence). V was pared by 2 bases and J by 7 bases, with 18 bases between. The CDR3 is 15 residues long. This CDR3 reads CASSLRTGPLEEQYF. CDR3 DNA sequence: TGTGCCAGCAGCTTAAGAACAGGTCCACTCGAGGAGCAGTACTTC.

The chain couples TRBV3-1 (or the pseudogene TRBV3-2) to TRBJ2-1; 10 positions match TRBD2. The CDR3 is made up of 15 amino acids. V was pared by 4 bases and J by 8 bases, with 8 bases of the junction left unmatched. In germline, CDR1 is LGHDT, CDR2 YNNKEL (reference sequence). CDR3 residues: CASSLPASGSYEQFF. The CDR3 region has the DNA TGTGCCAGCAGCCTGCCGGCTAGCGGGAGTTATGAGCAGTTCTTC.

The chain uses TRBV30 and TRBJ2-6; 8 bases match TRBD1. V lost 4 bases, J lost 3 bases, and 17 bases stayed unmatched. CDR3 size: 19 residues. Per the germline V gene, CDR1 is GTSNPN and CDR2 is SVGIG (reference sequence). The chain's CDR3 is CAWTHLGAGGAGGANVLTF. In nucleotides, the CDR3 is TGTGCCTGGACTCACCTAGGGGCAGGGGGCGCGGGTGGGGCCAACGTCCTGACTTTC.

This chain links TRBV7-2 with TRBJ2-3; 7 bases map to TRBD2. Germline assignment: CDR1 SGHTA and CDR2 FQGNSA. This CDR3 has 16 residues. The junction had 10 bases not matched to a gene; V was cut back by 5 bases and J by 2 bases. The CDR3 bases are TGTGCCAGCAGCCCACGACTAGCTACCAACACAGATACGCAGTATTTT. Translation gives CASSPRLATNTDTQYF.

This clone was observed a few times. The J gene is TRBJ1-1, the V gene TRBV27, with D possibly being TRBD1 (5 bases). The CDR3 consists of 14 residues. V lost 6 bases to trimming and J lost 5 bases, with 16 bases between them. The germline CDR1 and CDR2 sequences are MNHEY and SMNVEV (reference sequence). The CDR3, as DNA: TGTGCCAGCAGCCGAGAGCAGGGAGGAACTGAAGCTTTCTTT. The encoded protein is CASSREQGGTEAFF.

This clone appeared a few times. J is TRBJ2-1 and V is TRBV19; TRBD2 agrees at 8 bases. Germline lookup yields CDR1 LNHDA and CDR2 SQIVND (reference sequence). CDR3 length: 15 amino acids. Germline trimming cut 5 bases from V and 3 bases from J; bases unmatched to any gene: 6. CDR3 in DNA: TGTGCCAGTAGTGTACTAGCGGTTCGCTACAATGAGCAGTTCTTC. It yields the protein CASSVLAVRYNEQFF.

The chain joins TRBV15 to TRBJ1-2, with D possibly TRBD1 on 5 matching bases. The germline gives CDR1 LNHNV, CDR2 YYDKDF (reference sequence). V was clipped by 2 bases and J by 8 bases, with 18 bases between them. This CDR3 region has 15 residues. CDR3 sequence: CATSRTASRVGGYTF. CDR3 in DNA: TGTGCCACCAGCAGAACCGCCTCCAGGGTAGGCGGCTACACCTTC.

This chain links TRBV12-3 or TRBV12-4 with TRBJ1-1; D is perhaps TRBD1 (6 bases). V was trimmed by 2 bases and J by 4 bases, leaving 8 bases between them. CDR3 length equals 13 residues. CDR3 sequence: CASSLQGGTEAFF. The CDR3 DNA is TGTGCCAGCAGTTTACAAGGGGGCACTGAAGCTTTCTTT.

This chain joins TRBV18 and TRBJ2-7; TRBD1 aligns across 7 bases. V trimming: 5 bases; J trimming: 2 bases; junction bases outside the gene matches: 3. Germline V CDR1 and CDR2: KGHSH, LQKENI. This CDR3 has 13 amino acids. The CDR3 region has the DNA TGTGCCAGCTCAGCGGACAGGACCTACGAGCAGTACTTC. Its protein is CASSADRTYEQYF.

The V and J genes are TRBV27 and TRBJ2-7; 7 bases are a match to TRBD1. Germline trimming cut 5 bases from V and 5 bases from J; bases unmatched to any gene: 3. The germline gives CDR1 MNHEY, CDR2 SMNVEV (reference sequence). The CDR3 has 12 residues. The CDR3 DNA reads TGTGCCAGCAGTCAGACAGGGAACGAGCAGTACTTC. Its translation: CASSQTGNEQYF.

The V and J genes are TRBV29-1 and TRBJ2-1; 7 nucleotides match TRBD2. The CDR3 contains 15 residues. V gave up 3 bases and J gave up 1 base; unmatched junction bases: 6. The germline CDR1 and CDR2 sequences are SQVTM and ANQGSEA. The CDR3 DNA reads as TGCAGCGTTGATTCCCTAGCGGCGTCCTACAATGAGCAGTTCTTC. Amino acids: CSVDSLAASYNEQFF.